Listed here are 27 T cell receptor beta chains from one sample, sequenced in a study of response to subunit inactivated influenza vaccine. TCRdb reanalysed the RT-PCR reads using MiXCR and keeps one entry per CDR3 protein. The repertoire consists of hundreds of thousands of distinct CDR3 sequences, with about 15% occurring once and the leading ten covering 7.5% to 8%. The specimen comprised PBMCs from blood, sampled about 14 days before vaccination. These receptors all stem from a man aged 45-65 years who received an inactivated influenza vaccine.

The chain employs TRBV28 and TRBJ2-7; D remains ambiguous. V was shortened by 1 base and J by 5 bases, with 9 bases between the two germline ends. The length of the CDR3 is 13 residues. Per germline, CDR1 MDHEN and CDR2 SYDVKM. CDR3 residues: CASSLLGPHEQYF. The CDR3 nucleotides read TGTGCCAGCAGTTTATTGGGCCCCCACGAGCAGTACTTC. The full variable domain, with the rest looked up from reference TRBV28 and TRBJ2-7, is DVKVTQSSRYLVKRTGEKVFLECVQDMDHENMFWYRQDPGLGLRLIYFSYDVKMKEKGDIPEGYSVSREKKERFSLILESASTNQTSMYLCASSLLGPHEQYFGPGTRLTVT.

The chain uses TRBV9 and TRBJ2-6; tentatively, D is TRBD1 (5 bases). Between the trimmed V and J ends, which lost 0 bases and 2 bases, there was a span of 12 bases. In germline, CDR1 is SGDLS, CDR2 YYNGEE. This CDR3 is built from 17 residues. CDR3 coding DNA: TGTGCCAGCAGCGTAGGGCAGGGTGTCGCTGGGGCCAACGTCCTGACTTTC. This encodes CASSVGQGVAGANVLTF.

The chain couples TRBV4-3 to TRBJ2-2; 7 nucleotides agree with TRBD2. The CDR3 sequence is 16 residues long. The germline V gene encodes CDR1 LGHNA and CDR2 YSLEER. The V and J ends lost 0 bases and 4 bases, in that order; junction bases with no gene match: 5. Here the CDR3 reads CASSQDPGGLTGELFF. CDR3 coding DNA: TGCGCCAGCAGCCAAGATCCGGGGGGACTCACCGGGGAGCTGTTTTTT.

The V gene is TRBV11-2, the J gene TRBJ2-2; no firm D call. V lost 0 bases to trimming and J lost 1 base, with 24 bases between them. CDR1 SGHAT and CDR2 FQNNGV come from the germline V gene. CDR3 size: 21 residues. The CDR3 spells CASSLELGSRRMEKNTGELFF. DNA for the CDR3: TGTGCCAGCAGCTTAGAGTTGGGCTCCCGGCGCATGGAGAAGAACACCGGGGAGCTGTTTTTT. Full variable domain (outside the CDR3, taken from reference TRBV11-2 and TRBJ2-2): EAGVAQSPRYKIIEKRQSVAFWCNPISGHATLYWYQQILGQGPKLLIQFQNNGVVDDSQLPKDRFSAERLKGVDSTLKIQPAKLEDSAVYLCASSLELGSRRMEKNTGELFFGEGSRLTVL.

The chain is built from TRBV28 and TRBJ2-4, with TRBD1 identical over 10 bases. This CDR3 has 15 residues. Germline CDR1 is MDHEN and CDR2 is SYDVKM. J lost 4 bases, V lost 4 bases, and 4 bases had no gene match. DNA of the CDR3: TGTGCCAGCAGTTCCCGGACAGGGGGAAAAAACATTCAGTACTTC. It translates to CASSSRTGGKNIQYF.

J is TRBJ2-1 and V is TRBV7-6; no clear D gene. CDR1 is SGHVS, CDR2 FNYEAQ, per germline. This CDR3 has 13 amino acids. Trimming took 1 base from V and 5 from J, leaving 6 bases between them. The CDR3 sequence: CASSLERNNEQFF. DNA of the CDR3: TGTGCCAGCAGCTTAGAACGTAACAATGAGCAGTTCTTC.

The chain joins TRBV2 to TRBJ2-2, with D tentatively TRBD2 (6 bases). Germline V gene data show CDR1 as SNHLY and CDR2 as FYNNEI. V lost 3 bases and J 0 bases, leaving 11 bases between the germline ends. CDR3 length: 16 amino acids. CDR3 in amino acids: CASSERDGPNTGELFF. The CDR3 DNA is TGTGCCAGCAGTGAGCGGGACGGCCCGAACACCGGGGAGCTGTTTTTT.

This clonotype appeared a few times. CDR3 DNA sequence: TGCGCCAGCTGGGACGTCCGCTACGAGCAGTACTTC. It specifies CASWDVRYEQYF. The V gene is TRBV5-1, the J gene TRBJ2-7, with D possibly being TRBD1 or TRBD2 (5 bases each). CDR1 and CDR2 from the germline V gene are SGHRS and YFSETQ. Trimming cost V 7 bases and J 3 bases, with 11 bases left between them. The CDR3 runs 12 residues.

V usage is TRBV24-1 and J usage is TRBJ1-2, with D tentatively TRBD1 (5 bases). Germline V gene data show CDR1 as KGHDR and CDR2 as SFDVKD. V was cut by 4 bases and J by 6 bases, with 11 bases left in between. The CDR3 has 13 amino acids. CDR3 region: CATSDLGDDGYTF. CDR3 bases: TGTGCCACCAGTGACCTAGGGGATGATGGCTACACCTTC.

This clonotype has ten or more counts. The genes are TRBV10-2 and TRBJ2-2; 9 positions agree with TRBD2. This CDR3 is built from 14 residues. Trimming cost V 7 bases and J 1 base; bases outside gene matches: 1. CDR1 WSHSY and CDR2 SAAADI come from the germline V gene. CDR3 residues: CASKLAGNTGELFF. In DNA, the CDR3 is TGCGCCAGCAAACTAGCGGGGAACACCGGGGAGCTGTTTTTT.

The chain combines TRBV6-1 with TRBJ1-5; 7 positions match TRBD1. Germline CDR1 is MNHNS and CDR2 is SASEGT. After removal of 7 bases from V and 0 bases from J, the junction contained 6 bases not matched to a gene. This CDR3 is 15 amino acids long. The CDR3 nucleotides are TGTGCCAGCACCAGGGACAGCTATAGCAATCAGCCCCAGCATTTT. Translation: CASTRDSYSNQPQHF.

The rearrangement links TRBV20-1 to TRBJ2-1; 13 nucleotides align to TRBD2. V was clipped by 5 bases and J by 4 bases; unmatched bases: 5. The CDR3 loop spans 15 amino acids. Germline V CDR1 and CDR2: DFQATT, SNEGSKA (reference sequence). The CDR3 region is CSAQTSGRPYNEQFF. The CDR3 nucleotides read TGCAGTGCTCAGACTAGCGGGAGGCCTTACAATGAGCAGTTCTTC.

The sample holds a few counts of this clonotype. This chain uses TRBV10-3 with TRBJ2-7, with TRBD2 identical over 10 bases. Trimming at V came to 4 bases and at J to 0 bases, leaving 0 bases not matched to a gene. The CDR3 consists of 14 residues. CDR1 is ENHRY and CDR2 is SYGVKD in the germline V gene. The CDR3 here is CAISGTSGSYEQYF. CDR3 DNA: TGTGCCATCAGTGGGACTAGCGGCTCCTACGAGCAGTACTTC.

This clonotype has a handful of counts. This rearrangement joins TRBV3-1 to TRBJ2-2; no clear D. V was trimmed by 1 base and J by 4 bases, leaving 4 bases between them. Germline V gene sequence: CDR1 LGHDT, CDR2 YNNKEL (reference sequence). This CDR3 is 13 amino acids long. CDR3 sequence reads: CASSQASTGELFF. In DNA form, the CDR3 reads TGTGCCAGCAGCCAAGCCAGCACCGGGGAGCTGTTTTTT.

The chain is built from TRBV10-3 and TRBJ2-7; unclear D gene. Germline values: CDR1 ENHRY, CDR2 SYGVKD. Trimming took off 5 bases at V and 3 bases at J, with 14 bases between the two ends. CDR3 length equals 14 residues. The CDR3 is CAISSDGEYYEQYF. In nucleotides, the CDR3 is TGTGCCATCAGTTCGGACGGAGAATACTACGAGCAGTACTTC.

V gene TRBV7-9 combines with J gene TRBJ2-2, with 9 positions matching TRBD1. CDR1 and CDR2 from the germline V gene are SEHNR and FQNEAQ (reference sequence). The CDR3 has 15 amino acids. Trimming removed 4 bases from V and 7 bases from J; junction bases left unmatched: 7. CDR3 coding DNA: TGTGCCAGCAGCTCCGGGACAGGGATTTACGGGGAGCTGTTTTTT. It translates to CASSSGTGIYGELFF.

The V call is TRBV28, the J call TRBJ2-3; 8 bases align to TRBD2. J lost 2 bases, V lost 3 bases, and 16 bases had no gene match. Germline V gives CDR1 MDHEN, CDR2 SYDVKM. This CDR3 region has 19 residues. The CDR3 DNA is TGTGCCAGCAGTTTGCCCTACGGGAGGGCGCATATCTTCACAGATACGCAGTATTTT. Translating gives CASSLPYGRAHIFTDTQYF.

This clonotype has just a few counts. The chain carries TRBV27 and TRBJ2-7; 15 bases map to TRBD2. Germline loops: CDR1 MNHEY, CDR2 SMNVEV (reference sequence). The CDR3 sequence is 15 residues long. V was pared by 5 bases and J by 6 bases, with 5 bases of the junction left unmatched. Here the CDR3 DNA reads TGTGCCAGCAGTCCTGGGGGACTAGCGGGGGGCGAGCAGTACTTC. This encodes CASSPGGLAGGEQYF.

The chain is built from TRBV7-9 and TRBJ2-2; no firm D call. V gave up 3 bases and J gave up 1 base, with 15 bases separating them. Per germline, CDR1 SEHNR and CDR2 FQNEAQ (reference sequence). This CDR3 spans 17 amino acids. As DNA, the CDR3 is TGTGCCAGCAGCTTCTCCGGGCGCAGGTGGAACACCGGGGAGCTGTTTTTT. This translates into CASSFSGRRWNTGELFF.

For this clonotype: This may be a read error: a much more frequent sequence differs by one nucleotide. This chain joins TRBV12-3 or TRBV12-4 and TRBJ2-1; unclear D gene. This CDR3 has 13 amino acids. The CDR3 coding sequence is TGTGTCAGCAGTTTAGGGCAGAGGAATGAGCAGTTCTTC. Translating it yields CVSSLGQRNEQFF.

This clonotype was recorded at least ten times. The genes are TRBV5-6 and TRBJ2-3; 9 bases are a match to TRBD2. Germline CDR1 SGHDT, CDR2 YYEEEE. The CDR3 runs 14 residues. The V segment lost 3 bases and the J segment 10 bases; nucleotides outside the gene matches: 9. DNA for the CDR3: TGTGCCAGCAGCTCCGGACTAGCGACTTCGGCGCAGTATTTT. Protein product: CASSSGLATSAQYF.

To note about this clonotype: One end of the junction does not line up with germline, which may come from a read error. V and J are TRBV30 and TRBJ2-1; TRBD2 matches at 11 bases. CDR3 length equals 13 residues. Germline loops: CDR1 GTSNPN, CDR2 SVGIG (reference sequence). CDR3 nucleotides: TGTGCCTGGAGTGTGGTTAGCGGGGGGGCCTACCTCTTC. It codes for CAWSVVSGGAYLF.

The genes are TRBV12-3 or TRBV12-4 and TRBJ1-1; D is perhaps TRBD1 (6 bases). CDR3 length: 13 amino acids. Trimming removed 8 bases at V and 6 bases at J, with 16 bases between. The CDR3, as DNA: TGTGCCAGCGAAGGGGGATTGGGGTCTGAAGCTTTCTTT. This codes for CASEGGLGSEAFF.

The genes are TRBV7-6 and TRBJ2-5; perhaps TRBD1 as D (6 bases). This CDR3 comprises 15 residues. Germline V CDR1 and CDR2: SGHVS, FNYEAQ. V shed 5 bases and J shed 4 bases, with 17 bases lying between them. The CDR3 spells CASSIPYGQLETQYF. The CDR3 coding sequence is TGTGCCAGCAGCATACCGTACGGACAGCTAGAGACCCAGTACTTC.

Written as DNA, the CDR3 is TGTGCCAGCAGCTTCCCGCCGGGACTAGGGACCGGGGAGCTGTTTTTT. This translates into CASSFPPGLGTGELFF. The chain carries TRBV7-2 and TRBJ2-2; 8 bases are shared with TRBD2. Looked up from germline, CDR1 is SGHTA and CDR2 is FQGNSA. The J segment lost 5 bases and the V segment lost 3 bases, leaving 8 bases of the junction unmatched. This CDR3 spans 16 amino acids.

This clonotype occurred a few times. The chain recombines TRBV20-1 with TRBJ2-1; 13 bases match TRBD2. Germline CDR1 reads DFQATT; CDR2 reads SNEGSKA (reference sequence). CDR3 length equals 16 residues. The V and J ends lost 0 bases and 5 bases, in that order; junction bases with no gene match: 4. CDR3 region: CSARDGGLAGDNEQFF. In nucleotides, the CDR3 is TGCAGTGCTAGAGATGGCGGACTAGCGGGAGACAATGAGCAGTTCTTC.

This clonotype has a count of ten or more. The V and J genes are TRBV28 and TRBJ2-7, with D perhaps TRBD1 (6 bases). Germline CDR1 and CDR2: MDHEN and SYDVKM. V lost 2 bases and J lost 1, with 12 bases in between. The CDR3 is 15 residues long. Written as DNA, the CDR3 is TGTGCCAGCAGTTTAAGCAGGGGCGGGTCCTACGAGCAGTACTTC. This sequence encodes CASSLSRGGSYEQYF. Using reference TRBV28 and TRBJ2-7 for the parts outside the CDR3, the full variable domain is DVKVTQSSRYLVKRTGEKVFLECVQDMDHENMFWYRQDPGLGLRLIYFSYDVKMKEKGDIPEGYSVSREKKERFSLILESASTNQTSMYLCASSLSRGGSYEQYFGPGTRLTVT.